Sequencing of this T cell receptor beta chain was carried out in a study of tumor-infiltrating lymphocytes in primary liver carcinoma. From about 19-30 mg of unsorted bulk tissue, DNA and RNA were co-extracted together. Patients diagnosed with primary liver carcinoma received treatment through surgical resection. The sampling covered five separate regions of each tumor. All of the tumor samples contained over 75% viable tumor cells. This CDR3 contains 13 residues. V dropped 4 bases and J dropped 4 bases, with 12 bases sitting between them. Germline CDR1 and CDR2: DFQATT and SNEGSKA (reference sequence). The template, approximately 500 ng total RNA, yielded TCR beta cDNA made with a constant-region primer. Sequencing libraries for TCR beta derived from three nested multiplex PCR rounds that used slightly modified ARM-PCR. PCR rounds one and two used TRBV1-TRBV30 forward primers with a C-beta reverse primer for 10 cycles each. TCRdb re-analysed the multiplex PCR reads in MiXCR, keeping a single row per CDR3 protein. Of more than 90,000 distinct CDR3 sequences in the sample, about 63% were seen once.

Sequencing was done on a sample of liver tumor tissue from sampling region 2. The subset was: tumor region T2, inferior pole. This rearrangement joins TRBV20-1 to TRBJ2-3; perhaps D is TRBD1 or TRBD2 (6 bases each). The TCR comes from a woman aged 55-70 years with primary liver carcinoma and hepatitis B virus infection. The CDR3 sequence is CSAKGGAADTQYF. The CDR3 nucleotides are TGCAGTGCTAAGGGGGGAGCAGCAGATACGCAGTATTTT.